The 27 T cell receptor beta chains given below trace back to one sample, sequenced in a study of T cell clones after liver transplantation. Profiling relied on immunoSEQ multiplex PCR, and the TCRdb table lists in-frame clones only, not all of them. This sample has roughly 40,000 clones; around 84% occur once, and the top ten carry 2% to 2.5%. The sequenced sample was CD4+ T cells from blood, obtained 24 months after liver transplant. These receptors came from a human patient who received a liver transplant. Among the T cells, some may be from the graft donor.

This clone was counted only a few times. The CDR3 protein is CASSTDQGAAKNIQYF. The CDR3 DNA is TGTGCCAGTAGTACCGACCAGGGGGCAGCCAAAAACATTCAGTACTTC. The chain has TRBV19 and TRBJ2-4, with 8 positions matching TRBD1. The germline V gene has CDR1 LNHDA and CDR2 SQIVND (reference sequence). Trimming removed 4 bases from V and 0 bases from J; junction bases left unmatched: 5. The CDR3 length is 16 residues.

The V call is TRBV18, the J call TRBJ2-3; no reliable D call. Per germline, CDR1 KGHSH and CDR2 LQKENI. Deletions cut 6 bases from V and 4 bases from J, with 8 bases between. The CDR3 has 12 amino acids. The CDR3 region has the DNA TGTGCCAGCTCGGCCACCCCAGATACGCAGTATTTT. Translating it yields CASSATPDTQYF.

This clone has more than one count but fewer than ten. V is TRBV7-8 and J is TRBJ1-5, with D maybe TRBD1 (5 bases). The germline gives CDR1 SGHVS, CDR2 FQNEAQ. The V end lost 3 bases, the J end lost 6 bases, and 12 bases lay between the germline ends. The CDR3 runs 14 residues. In DNA, the CDR3 is TGTGCCAGCAGCTTGACCGGGACGGGTCAGCCCCAGCATTTT. This translates into CASSLTGTGQPQHF.

This clone was seen a single time. The chain couples TRBV5-1 to TRBJ1-1, with a tentative D call TRBD1 (5 bases). Trimming took off 4 bases at V and 4 bases at J, with 14 bases between the two ends. Germline V gene sequence: CDR1 SGHRS, CDR2 YFSETQ. The CDR3 extends over 14 amino acids. This CDR3 reads CASSMVPGSTEAFF. The CDR3 nucleotides are TGCGCCAGCAGCATGGTGCCAGGGAGCACTGAAGCTTTCTTT.

The gene calls are TRBV5-6 and TRBJ1-3; the D is unclear. The CDR3 is 18 residues long. Germline V gene data show CDR1 as SGHDT and CDR2 as YYEEEE. The V end lost 6 bases, the J end lost 4 bases, and 26 bases lay between the germline ends. CDR3 sequence (DNA): TGTGCCAGCAACCCACGCGAATCAAGTCGCTTGTCCGGAAACACCATATATTTT. Translation gives CASNPRESSRLSGNTIYF.

This clone was counted between two and nine times. This chain joins TRBV18 and TRBJ2-1, with 12 bases that match TRBD2. Trimming cost V 3 bases and J 12 bases; bases outside gene matches: 3. The CDR3 loop spans 13 amino acids. From germline, CDR1 is KGHSH and CDR2 LQKENI. This CDR3 is CASSPETSGRQFF. The CDR3 coding sequence is TGTGCCAGCTCACCGGAGACTAGCGGGAGGCAGTTCTTC.

The genes are TRBV6-5 and TRBJ2-2; perhaps TRBD1 as D (6 bases). Trimming took off 6 bases at V and 4 bases at J, with 12 bases between the two ends. The V gene's germline CDR1 is MNHEY and CDR2 SVGAGI. The CDR3 contains 14 residues. This CDR3 is CASRGGGFTGELFF. In DNA, the CDR3 is TGTGCCAGCAGAGGTGGGGGCTTCACCGGGGAGCTGTTTTTT.

This clone was observed a few times. In nucleotides, the CDR3 is TGTGCCAGCAGCTCCTTATGGACTAGCGGGAGGGGCAATGAGCAGTTCTTC. It encodes CASSSLWTSGRGNEQFF. This chain connects TRBV11-1 to TRBJ2-1; 15 nucleotides agree with TRBD2. The CDR3 contains 17 residues. V lost 4 bases to trimming and J lost 6 bases; unmatched junction nucleotides: 7. In germline, CDR1 is SGHAT, CDR2 FQDESV (reference sequence). The full variable domain, rest sourced from reference TRBV11-1 and TRBJ2-1, is EAEVAQSPRYKITEKSQAVAFWCDPISGHATLYWYRQILGQGPELLVQFQDESVVDDSQLPKDRFSAERLKGVDSTLKIQPAELGDSAMYLCASSSLWTSGRGNEQFFGPGTRLTVL.

The genes are TRBV2 and TRBJ2-5; 8 nucleotides line up with TRBD2. CDR3 length: 14 residues. Germline loops: CDR1 SNHLY, CDR2 FYNNEI. The junction had 5 bases not matched to a gene; V was cut back by 7 bases and J by 1 base. This CDR3 reads CASNKLAAQETQYF. The CDR3 nucleotides are TGTGCCAGCAATAAACTAGCGGCCCAAGAGACCCAGTACTTC.

The chain has TRBV5-1 and TRBJ2-7; 7 bases line up with TRBD1. Looked up from germline, CDR1 is SGHRS and CDR2 is YFSETQ. The CDR3 is made up of 14 amino acids. V shed 4 bases, J shed 3 bases, and the junction held 7 bases outside the gene matches. The CDR3 DNA reads as TGCGCCAGCAGCCTTGGACAGGAGCGCTACGAGCAGTACTTC. Translation: CASSLGQERYEQYF.

The V call is TRBV28, the J call TRBJ1-4, with D perhaps matching TRBD1 (5 bases). The CDR3 totals 14 residues. Trimming stripped 6 bases from V and 8 bases from J, with 16 bases between. From germline, CDR1 is MDHEN and CDR2 SYDVKM. The CDR3 DNA is TGTGCCAGCAGCCTCGGGGGGAGGGAGGAAAAACTGTTTTTT. As protein: CASSLGGREEKLFF.

The chain couples TRBV19 to TRBJ1-4; unclear D gene. The CDR3 sequence is 14 residues long. The V gene lost 6 bases and the J gene lost 5 bases, with 13 bases spanning the gap. Germline V gene lookup returns CDR1 LNHDA and CDR2 SQIVND (reference sequence). This chain's CDR3 is CASSFREFNEKLFF. As DNA, the CDR3 is TGTGCCAGTAGCTTCCGGGAGTTCAATGAAAAACTGTTTTTT.

This chain uses TRBV7-8 with TRBJ1-5; TRBD1 aligns across 9 bases. Trimming took 7 bases from V and 1 from J; bases not matched to a gene: 8. The germline V gene has CDR1 SGHVS and CDR2 FQNEAQ. The CDR3 has 16 amino acids. The chain's CDR3 is CASNDRGIGSNQPQHF. The CDR3, as DNA: TGTGCCAGCAATGACAGGGGGATCGGGAGCAATCAGCCCCAGCATTTT.

The chain carries TRBV18 and TRBJ1-1; perhaps TRBD1 as D (5 bases). CDR1 is KGHSH and CDR2 is LQKENI in the germline V gene. V was pared by 5 bases and J by 1 base, with 8 bases between. The CDR3 loop spans 13 amino acids. The DNA for the CDR3 is TGTGCCAGCTCATCAGGACAGAACACTGAAGCTTTCTTT. This gives the protein CASSSGQNTEAFF.

The DNA of the CDR3 is TGTGCCAGCAGCCCCCAAGAGACCCAGTACTTC. Translated, it gives CASSPQETQYF. The genes are TRBV7-9 and TRBJ2-5; no firm D call. Germline CDR1 is SEHNR and CDR2 is FQNEAQ (reference sequence). The CDR3 is 11 amino acids. Trimming took off 5 bases at V and 1 base at J, with 2 bases between the two ends.

This clone is medium-sized by share. This same CDR3 is encoded by further DNA sequences in the sample. The chain joins TRBV18 to TRBJ2-7, with 12 bases fitting TRBD2. Losses at the gene ends were 3 bases for V and 2 bases for J; bases not matched to a gene: 2. The germline V gene encodes CDR1 KGHSH and CDR2 LQKENI. This CDR3 has 15 amino acids. The CDR3 nucleotides read TGTGCCAGCTCACCCCGGACTAGCGGGGCCTACGAGCAGTACTTC. Translating gives CASSPRTSGAYEQYF.

V usage is TRBV19 and J usage is TRBJ1-1, with D unresolved. V was clipped by 5 bases and J by 7 bases, with 17 bases between them. CDR3 length equals 14 residues. Germline lookup yields CDR1 LNHDA and CDR2 SQIVND (reference sequence). This CDR3 is CASSVNGARSEAFF. CDR3 DNA: TGTGCCAGTAGTGTAAACGGCGCCAGGAGTGAAGCTTTCTTT.

This sequence joins TRBV5-1 and TRBJ2-6, with 8 bases matching TRBD1. This CDR3 comprises 17 residues. The germline V gene has CDR1 SGHRS and CDR2 YFSETQ. The trim removed 4 bases at V and 0 bases at J, leaving 6 bases unmatched. Here the CDR3 reads CASSPGQAVSGANVLTF. As DNA, the CDR3 is TGCGCCAGCAGCCCGGGACAGGCCGTCTCTGGGGCCAACGTCCTGACTTTC.

This chain links TRBV6-1 with TRBJ2-3; TRBD1 aligns across 8 bases. Germline assignment: CDR1 MNHNS and CDR2 SASEGT. V shed 0 bases, J shed 4 bases, and the junction held 3 bases outside the gene matches. There are 15 residues in the CDR3. CDR3 loop: CASSEAGTGADTQYF. As DNA, the CDR3 is TGTGCCAGCAGTGAAGCGGGGACAGGCGCAGATACGCAGTATTTT.

The gene calls are TRBV28 and TRBJ2-2; 7 nucleotides line up with TRBD2. Germline trimming cut 7 bases from V and 4 bases from J; bases unmatched to any gene: 12. This CDR3 region has 16 residues. CDR1 is MDHEN and CDR2 is SYDVKM in the germline V gene. The CDR3 DNA reads as TGTGCCAGCACGTTTACGGGGGGAGTGGTCACCGGGGAGCTGTTTTTT. Its translation is CASTFTGGVVTGELFF.

The chain couples TRBV27 to TRBJ1-5, with TRBD1 identical over 9 bases. The CDR3 consists of 16 residues. Looked up from germline, CDR1 is MNHEY and CDR2 is SMNVEV (reference sequence). Trimming removed 6 bases from V and 2 bases from J; junction bases left unmatched: 8. CDR3 DNA: TGTGCCAGCAGAGGAGAGGGACAGGGCCGCAATCAGCCCCAGCATTTT. Its protein is CASRGEGQGRNQPQHF.

The rearrangement joins TRBV7-6 to TRBJ2-5; 14 bases are shared with TRBD2. Germline values: CDR1 SGHVS, CDR2 FNYEAQ. Trimming at V came to 5 bases and at J to 5 bases, leaving 10 bases not matched to a gene. CDR3 size: 17 residues. The CDR3 spells CASSPRTSGRHGETQYF. Written as DNA, the CDR3 is TGTGCCAGCAGCCCAAGGACTAGCGGGAGGCACGGGGAGACCCAGTACTTC.

The V call is TRBV11-2, the J call TRBJ1-2; possibly TRBD1 for D (6 bases). Looked up from germline, CDR1 is SGHAT and CDR2 is FQNNGV. CDR3 length: 14 residues. V was pared by 1 base and J by 4 bases, with 10 bases between. Here the CDR3 reads CASSLGDIRYGYTF. CDR3 nucleotides: TGTGCCAGCAGCTTAGGGGACATCCGCTATGGCTACACCTTC.

This clone was seen a few times. The rearrangement links TRBV7-9 to TRBJ1-4; 7 bases match TRBD1. With 1 base clipped from V and 4 bases from J, the junction kept 12 bases outside the gene matches. The germline CDR1 and CDR2 sequences are SEHNR and FQNEAQ (reference sequence). CDR3 size: 18 residues. Written as DNA, the CDR3 is TGTGCCAGCAGCTTAGGGTTGAACGCTGGGACAGATAATGAAAAACTGTTTTTT. Encoded protein: CASSLGLNAGTDNEKLFF.

The J gene is TRBJ2-5, the V gene TRBV7-7; no firm D call. The V gene's germline CDR1 is SSHAT and CDR2 FNYEAQ (reference sequence). The CDR3 contains 14 residues. Trimming pared 1 base from V and 5 bases from J, leaving 11 bases between. CDR3 DNA: TGTGCCAGCAGCTTAGGGATCGGCCGGGAGACCCAGTACTTC. Its protein is CASSLGIGRETQYF.

The chain has TRBV4-2 and TRBJ2-7, with TRBD2 identical over 14 bases. V lost 1 base to trimming and J lost 6 bases; unmatched junction nucleotides: 5. The CDR3 is 16 amino acids. Germline V gene lookup returns CDR1 LGHNA and CDR2 YNFKEQ. The CDR3 is CASSQGLAGGQREQYF. In DNA form, the CDR3 reads TGTGCCAGCAGCCAAGGACTAGCGGGGGGGCAGCGCGAGCAGTACTTC.

The rearrangement uses TRBV11-2 and TRBJ2-7; D is uncertain. Germline-derived CDR1 and CDR2 are SGHAT and FQNNGV. V shed 1 base and J shed 1 base, with 8 bases lying between them. The CDR3 is 14 amino acids. This chain's CDR3 is CASSLGSGSYEQYF. The CDR3 DNA is TGTGCCAGCAGCTTAGGGAGTGGATCCTACGAGCAGTACTTC.